This entry lists 2 T cell receptor beta chains sequenced from one sample in a study of T cell repertoires in cytomegalovirus infection. What these receptors recognize is not known. MiXCR, run by TCRdb on the reads, gives a single entry per CDR3 protein. The sample has around 130,000 distinct CDR3 sequences, more than 20% seen once. The specimen sequenced was PBMCs, sequenced either directly or after in vitro stimulation (not recorded which). These receptors originate from a human donor in good health (CMV status not recorded). Some clones in this sample may be carry-over from other donors' samples.

This clonotype was seen many times. The chain recombines TRBV25-1 with TRBJ2-1; D remains unclear. Germline loops: CDR1 MGHDK, CDR2 SYGVNS. Deletions cut 1 base from V and 2 bases from J, with 12 bases between. CDR3 length: 16 residues. CDR3 DNA sequence: TGTGCCAGCAGTGAATTAGGTGATTGGGCCTACAATGAGCAGTTCTTC. It is translated as CASSELGDWAYNEQFF.

The chain has TRBV7-2 and TRBJ2-7; 10 nucleotides line up with TRBD1. The CDR3 extends over 14 amino acids. Germline lookup yields CDR1 SGHTA and CDR2 FQGNSA. V shed 5 bases, J shed 7 bases, and the junction held 8 bases outside the gene matches. The CDR3 DNA follows: TGTGCCAGCAGCCCGAGGGACAGGGGTAAAGAGCAGTACTTC. It yields the protein CASSPRDRGKEQYF.